Listed here is a single T cell receptor (beta chain). This clonotype came up many times. The target of this receptor is not known. No much larger clone exists at a distance of one base, and base qualities are not known. This entry is derived from a study of T cells after yellow fever vaccination (dated by TCRdb to between 2019 and 2020). About the full investigation: The SMART-Seq v4 Ultra Low Input RNA kit was used to prepare libraries from fractions with low cell numbers. To follow T-cell clones before and after primary and booster YFV17D yellow fever vaccination, bulk TCR alpha and beta repertoires were sequenced over time. Two healthy male donors made up the cohort, one aged 18 to 29 years and the other aged 30 to 40 years. Bulk PBMC replicates and cell subsets were isolated from blood drawn at multiple timepoints before and after both primary and secondary immunization.

The sample's treatment or condition label, decoded: live attenuated yellow fever vaccine strain. Two biological replicates of bulk PBMCs were collected at each blood-draw timepoint. PBMCs were isolated from peripheral blood using a standard Ficoll-Paque protocol. RNA was extracted with TriZol from bulk PBMCs, CD4 and CD8 fractions, and dextramer-positive and dextramer-negative fractions. The junction shows trimming of 4 bases on V and 0 bases on J, plus 12 bases between the germline ends. The CDR3 runs 16 residues from the cysteine to the phenylalanine. Only the CDR3 DNA is retained, 48 bases long and in frame from the first base. The germline V gene specifies KGHDR as CDR1 and SFDVKD as CDR2. Synthesis of TCR cDNA relied on 5'RACE template switching, a step that introduced a universal primer site along with unique molecular identifiers. Priming of cDNA synthesis was performed from both the TCR alpha and TCR beta constant segments. Library amplification used two PCR steps, and the second PCR step added sample barcodes and sequencing adapters. Sequencing of libraries was done on Illumina HiSeq 2500 (2x100 bp) or NovaSeq (2x150 bp). The authors processed their data as follows. Demultiplexing of reads and collapsing into UMI consensus sequences were performed with MIGEC, and V(D)J alignment was carried out with MiXCR. Using edgeR on replicate PBMC samples, clonotypes were called vaccine-responding if FDR was below 0.01 and the log2 fold change was above 5 up to day 15. CD4 or CD8 identity was assigned to each bulk clonotype according to whether the clonotype was present at higher abundance in the sequenced CD4 repertoire or the sequenced CD8 repertoire. The public reads were reprocessed in TCRdb via fastp at Q25 and MiXCR, keeping in-frame beta chains. One record per CDR3 amino acid sequence lists the most common genes and DNA. The V and J calls were determined by TCRdb, not by the authors. Counted in this sample were hundreds of thousands of distinct CDR3 sequences; 8% to 10% of them appeared once. The ten largest clonotypes hold approximately 19% of the sample.

The paper as a whole reports these results and caveats: After the booster, most clones that had expanded after primary vaccination were detected again (about 95% of CD4 and 70% to 90% of CD8), suggesting broad maintenance of memory. Computational filtering was required because FACS-sorted repertoires could contain abundant contaminating clonotypes from the bulk population. A small share of clonotypes was detected in both CD4 and CD8 compartments, with the overlap likely arising from convergent recombination. The study included only two donors, which limits how far the findings can be generalized. Compared with the primary T-cell response, the secondary T-cell response was faster but weaker, reaching its peak on day 5 rather than on day 15.

The chain employs TRBV24-1 and TRBJ2-1; possibly the D gene is TRBD2, per 5 matching bases. This sequence was found in a man aged 18-30 years who received the YFV17D yellow fever vaccine. The source was PBMCs, collected on the day of the first yellow fever vaccination. At the DNA level, the sequence is TGTGCCACCAGTGACCACACTAGAAGCTCCTACAATGAGCAGTTCTTC. Translated, this is CATSDHTRSSYNEQFF.